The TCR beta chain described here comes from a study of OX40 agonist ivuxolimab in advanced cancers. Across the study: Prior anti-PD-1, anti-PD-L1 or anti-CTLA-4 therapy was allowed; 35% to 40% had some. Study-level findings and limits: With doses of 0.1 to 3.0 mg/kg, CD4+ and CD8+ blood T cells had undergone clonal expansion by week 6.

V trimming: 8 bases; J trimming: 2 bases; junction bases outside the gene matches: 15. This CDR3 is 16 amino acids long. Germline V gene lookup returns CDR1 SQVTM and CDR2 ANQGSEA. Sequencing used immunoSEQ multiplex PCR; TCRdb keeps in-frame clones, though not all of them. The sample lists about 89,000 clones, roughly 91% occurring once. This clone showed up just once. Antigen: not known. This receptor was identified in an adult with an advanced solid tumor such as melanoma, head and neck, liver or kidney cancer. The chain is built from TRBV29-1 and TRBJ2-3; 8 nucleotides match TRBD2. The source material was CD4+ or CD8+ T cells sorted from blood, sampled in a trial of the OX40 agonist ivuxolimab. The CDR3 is CSTMRGAGVPTDTQYF. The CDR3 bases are TGCAGCACCATGCGGGGGGCTGGCGTTCCCACAGATACGCAGTATTTT.